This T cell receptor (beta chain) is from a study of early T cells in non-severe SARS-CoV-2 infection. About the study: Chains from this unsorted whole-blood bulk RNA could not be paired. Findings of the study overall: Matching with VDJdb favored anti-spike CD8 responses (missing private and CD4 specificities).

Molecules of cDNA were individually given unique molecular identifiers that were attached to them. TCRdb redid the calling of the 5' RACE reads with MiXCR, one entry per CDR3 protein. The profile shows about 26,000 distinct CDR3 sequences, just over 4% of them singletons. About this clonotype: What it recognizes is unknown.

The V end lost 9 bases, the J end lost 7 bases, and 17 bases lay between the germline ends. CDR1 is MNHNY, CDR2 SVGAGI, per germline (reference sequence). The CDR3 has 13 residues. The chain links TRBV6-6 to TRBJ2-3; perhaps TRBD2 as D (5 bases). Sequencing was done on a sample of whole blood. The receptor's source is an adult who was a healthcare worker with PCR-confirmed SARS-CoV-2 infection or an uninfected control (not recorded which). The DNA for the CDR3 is TGTGCCAGTGGATCGCGGGCCACTTATACGCAGTATTTT. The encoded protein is CASGSRATYTQYF.